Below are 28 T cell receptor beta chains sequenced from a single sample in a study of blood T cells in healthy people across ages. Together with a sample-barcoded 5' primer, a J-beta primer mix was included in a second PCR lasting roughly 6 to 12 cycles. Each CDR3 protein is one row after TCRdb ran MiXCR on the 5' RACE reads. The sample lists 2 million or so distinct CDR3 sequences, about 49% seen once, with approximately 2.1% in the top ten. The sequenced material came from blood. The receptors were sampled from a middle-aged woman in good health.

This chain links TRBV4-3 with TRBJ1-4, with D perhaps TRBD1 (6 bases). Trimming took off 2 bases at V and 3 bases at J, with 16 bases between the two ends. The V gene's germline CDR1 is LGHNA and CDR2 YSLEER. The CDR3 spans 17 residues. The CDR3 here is CASSQTGAANSNEKLFF. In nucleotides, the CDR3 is TGCGCCAGCAGCCAAACGGGGGCCGCAAACTCTAATGAAAAACTGTTTTTT.

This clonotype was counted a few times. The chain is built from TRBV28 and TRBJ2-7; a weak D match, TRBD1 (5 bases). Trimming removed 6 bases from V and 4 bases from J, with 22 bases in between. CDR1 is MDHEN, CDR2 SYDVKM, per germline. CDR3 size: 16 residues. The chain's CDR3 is CASRPPLGQGSYEQYF. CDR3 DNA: TGTGCCAGCAGACCCCCCTTAGGCCAGGGCTCATACGAGCAGTACTTC.

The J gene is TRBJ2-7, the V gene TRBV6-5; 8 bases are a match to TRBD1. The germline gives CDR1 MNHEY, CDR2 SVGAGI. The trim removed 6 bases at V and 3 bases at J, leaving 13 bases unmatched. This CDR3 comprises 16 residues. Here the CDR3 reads CASSLWGTGLLYEQYF. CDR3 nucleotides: TGTGCCAGCAGCCTTTGGGGGACAGGCTTACTCTACGAGCAGTACTTC.

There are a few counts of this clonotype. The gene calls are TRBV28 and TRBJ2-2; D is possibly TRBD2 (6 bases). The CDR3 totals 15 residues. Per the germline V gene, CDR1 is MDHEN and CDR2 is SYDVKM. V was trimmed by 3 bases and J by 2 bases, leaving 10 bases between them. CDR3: CASSLGGINTGELFF. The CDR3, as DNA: TGTGCCAGCAGTTTGGGCGGGATAAACACCGGGGAGCTGTTTTTT.

CDR3 nucleotides: TGTGCCAGCAGCTTAGGGGGGGGGCCTGGTCACAATGAGCAGTTCTTC. Translation gives CASSLGGGPGHNEQFF. V gene TRBV11-2 combines with J gene TRBJ2-1, with D possibly TRBD2 on 7 matching bases. V shed 1 base and J shed 5 bases, with 15 bases lying between them. CDR3 length equals 16 residues. CDR1 is SGHAT and CDR2 is FQNNGV in the germline V gene.

The CDR3 loop is CASSQEDVMEGQGLKAFF. The CDR3 DNA sequence: TGTGCCAGCAGCCAAGAAGATGTAATGGAGGGACAGGGTTTAAAAGCTTTCTTT. V usage is TRBV4-2 and J usage is TRBJ1-1; 9 bases match TRBD1. There are 18 residues in the CDR3. The germline V gene has CDR1 LGHNA and CDR2 YNFKEQ. The ends lost 0 bases at V and 9 bases at J; junction bases unmatched: 17.

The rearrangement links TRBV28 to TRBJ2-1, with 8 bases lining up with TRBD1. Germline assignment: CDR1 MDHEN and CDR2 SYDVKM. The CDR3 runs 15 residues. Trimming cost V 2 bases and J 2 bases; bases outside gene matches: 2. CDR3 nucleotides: TGTGCCAGCAGTTTACAGGGGGCCCCCTACAATGAGCAGTTCTTC. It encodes CASSLQGAPYNEQFF.

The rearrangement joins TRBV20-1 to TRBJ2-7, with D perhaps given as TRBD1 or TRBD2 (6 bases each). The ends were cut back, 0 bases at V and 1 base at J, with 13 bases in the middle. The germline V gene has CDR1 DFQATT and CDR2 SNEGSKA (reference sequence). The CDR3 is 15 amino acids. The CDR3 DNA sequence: TGCAGTGCTAGAGATAGTGGGGGGCTTTCCTACGAGCAGTACTTC. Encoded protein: CSARDSGGLSYEQYF.

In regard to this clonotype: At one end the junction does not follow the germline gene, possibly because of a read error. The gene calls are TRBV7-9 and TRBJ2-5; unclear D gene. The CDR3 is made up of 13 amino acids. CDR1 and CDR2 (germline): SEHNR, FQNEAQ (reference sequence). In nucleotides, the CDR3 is TGTGCCGGCAGCTTAGTGGTAGGAGAGACCCAGTACTTC. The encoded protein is CAGSLVVGETQYF.

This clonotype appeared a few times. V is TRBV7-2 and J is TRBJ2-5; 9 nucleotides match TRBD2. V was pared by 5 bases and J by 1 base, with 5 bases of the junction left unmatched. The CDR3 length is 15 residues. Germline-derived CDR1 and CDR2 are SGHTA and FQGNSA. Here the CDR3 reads CASSPQGLAQETQYF. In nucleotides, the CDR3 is TGTGCCAGCAGCCCCCAGGGACTAGCCCAAGAGACCCAGTACTTC.

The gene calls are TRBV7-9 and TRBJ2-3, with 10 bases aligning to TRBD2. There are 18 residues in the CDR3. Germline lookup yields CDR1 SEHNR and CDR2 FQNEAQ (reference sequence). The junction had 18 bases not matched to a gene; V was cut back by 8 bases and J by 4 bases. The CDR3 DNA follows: TGTGCCAGCTCCCTAGGGGAACCAGCGGGGGGGCAAGCAGATACGCAGTATTTT. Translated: CASSLGEPAGGQADTQYF.

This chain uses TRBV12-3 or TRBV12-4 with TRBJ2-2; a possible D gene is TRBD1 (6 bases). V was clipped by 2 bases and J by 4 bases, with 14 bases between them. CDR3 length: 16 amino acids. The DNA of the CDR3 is TGTGCCAGCAGTTTAAGAGAGCCCAGGGGCACCGGGGAGCTGTTTTTT. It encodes CASSLREPRGTGELFF.

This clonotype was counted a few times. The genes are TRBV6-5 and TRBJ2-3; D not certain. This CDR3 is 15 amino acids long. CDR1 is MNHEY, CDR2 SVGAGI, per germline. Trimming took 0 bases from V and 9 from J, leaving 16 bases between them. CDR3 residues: CASSYSGLVGLTQYF. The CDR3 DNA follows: TGTGCCAGCAGTTACTCAGGTTTAGTGGGCTTGACGCAGTATTTT.

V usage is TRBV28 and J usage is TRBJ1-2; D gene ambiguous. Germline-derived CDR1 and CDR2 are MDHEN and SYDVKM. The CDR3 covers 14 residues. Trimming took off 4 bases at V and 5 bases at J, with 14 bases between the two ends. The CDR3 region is CASSSSPGFYGYTF. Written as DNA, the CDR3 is TGTGCCAGCAGTTCCTCACCCGGGTTTTATGGCTACACCTTC.

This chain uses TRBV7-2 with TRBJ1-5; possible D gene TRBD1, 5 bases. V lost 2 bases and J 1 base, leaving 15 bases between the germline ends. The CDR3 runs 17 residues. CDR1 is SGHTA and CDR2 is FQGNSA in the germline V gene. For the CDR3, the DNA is TGTGCCAGCAGCTTATTGGTTACAGCAGGGAGCAATCAGCCCCAGCATTTT. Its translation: CASSLLVTAGSNQPQHF. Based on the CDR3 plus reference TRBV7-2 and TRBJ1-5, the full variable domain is GAGVSQSPSNKVTEKGKDVELRCDPISGHTALYWYRQSLGQGLEFLIYFQGNSAPDKSGLPSDRFSAERTGGSVSTLTIQRTQQEDSAVYLCASSLLVTAGSNQPQHFGDGTRLSIL.

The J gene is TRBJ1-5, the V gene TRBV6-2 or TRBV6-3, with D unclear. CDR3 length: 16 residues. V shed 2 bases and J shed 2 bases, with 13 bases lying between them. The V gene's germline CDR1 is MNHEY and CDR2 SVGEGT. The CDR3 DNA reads TGTGCCAGCAGTTACGGGTGGGGTAAGGGCAATCAGCCCCAGCATTTT. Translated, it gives CASSYGWGKGNQPQHF.

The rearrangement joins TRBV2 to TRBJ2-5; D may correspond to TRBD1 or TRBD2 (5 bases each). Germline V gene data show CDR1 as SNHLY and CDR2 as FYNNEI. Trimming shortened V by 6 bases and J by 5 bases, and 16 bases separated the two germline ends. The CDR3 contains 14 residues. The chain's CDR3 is CASSALRGRETQYF. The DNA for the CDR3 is TGTGCCAGCAGCGCCTTGAGGGGAAGGGAGACCCAGTACTTC.

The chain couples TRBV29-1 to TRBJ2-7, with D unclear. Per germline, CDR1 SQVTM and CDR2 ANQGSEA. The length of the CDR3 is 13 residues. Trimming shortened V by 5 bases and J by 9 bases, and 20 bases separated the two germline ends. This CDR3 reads CSVFVVGKNGQYF. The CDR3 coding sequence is TGCAGCGTTTTTGTCGTAGGGAAAAACGGGCAGTACTTC.

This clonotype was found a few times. CDR3 region: CASSYLQGGNQPQHF. As DNA, the CDR3 is TGTGCCAGCAGTTATTTGCAGGGAGGCAATCAGCCCCAGCATTTT. The chain employs TRBV6-2 or TRBV6-3 and TRBJ1-5; maybe TRBD1 (5 bases). Germline assignment: CDR1 MNHEY and CDR2 SVGEGT. The CDR3 totals 15 residues. V was pared by 3 bases and J by 2 bases, with 11 bases between.

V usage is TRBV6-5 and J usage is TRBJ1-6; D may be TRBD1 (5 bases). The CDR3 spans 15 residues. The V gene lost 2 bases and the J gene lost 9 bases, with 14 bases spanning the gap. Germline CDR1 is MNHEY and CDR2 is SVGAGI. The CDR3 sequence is CASSYEGPVGSPLHF. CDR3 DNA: TGTGCCAGCAGTTACGAGGGGCCTGTTGGTTCACCCCTCCACTTT.

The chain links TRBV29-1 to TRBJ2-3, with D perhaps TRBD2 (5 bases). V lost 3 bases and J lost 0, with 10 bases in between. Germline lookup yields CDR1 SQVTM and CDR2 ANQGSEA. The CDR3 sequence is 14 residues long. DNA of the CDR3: TGCAGCGTTGAGGAGGCAGACAGCACAGATACGCAGTATTTT. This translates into CSVEEADSTDTQYF.

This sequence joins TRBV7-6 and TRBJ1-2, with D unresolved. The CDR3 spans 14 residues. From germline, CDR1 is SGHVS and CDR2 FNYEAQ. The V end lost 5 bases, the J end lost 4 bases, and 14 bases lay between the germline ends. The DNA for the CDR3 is TGTGCCAGCAGCCTTTCCCAGACTAGCTATGGCTACACCTTC. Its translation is CASSLSQTSYGYTF.

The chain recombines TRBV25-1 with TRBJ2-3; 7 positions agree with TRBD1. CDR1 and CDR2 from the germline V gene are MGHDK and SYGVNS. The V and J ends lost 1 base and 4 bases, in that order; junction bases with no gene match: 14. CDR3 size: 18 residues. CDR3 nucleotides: TGTGCCAGCAGTGAATGGGGGCTAAGAGGGGGCGCTTCAGATACGCAGTATTTT. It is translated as CASSEWGLRGGASDTQYF.

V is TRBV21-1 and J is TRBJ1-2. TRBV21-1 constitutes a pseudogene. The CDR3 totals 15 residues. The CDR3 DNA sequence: TGTGCCAGCAGCAAAAGGAGGGGACCGATCTATGGCTACACCTTC. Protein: CASSKRRGPIYGYTF.

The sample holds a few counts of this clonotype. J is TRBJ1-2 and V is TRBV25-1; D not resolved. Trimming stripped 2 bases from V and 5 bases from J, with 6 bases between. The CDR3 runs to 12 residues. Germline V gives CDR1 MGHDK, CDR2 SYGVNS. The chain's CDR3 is CASSEELYGYTF. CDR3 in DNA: TGTGCCAGCAGTGAAGAACTGTATGGCTACACCTTC.

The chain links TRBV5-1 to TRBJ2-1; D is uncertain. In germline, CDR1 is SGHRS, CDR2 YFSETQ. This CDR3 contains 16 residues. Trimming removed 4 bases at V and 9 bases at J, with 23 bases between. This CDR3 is CASSAQPKLGSSEQFF. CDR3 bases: TGCGCCAGCAGCGCACAGCCGAAACTTGGTAGTAGTGAGCAGTTCTTC.

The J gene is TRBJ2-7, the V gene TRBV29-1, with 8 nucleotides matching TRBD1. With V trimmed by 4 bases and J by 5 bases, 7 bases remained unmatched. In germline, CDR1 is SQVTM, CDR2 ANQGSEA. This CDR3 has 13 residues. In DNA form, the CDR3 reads TGCAGCGTTGCAACAGGGGGAAACGACGAGCAGTACTTC. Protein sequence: CSVATGGNDEQYF.

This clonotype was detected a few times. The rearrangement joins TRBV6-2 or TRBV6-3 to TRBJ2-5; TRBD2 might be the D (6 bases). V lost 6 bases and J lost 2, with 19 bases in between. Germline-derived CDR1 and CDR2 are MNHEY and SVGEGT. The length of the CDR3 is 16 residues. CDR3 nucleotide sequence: TGTGCCAGCAGACCAGAAGAAAGGACTAAACAAGAGACCCAGTACTTC. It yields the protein CASRPEERTKQETQYF.